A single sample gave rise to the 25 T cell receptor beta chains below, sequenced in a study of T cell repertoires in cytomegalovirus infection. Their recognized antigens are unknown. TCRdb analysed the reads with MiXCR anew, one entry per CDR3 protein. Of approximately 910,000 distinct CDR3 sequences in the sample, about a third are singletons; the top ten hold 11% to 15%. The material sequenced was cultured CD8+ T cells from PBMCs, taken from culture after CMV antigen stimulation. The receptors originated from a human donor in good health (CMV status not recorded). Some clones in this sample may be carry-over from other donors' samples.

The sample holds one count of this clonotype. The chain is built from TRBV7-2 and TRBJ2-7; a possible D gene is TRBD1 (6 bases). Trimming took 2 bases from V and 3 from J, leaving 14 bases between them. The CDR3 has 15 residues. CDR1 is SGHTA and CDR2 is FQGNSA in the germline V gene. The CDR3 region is CASSLYLGAGYEQYV. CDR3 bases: TGTGCCAGCAGCTTATATTTGGGGGCCGGCTACGAGCAGTACGTC.

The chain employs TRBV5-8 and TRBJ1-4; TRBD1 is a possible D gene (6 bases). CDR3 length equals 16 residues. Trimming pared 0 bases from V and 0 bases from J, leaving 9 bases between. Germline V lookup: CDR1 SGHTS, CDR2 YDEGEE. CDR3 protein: CASSLGQGSTNEKLFF. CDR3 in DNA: TGTGCCAGCAGCTTGGGCCAGGGGTCAACTAATGAAAAACTGTTTTTT.

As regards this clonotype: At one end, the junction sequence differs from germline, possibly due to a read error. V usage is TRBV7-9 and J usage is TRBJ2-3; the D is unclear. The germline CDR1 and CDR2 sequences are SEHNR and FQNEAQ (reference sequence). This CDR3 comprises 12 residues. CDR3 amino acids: CVSSSYPDTQYF. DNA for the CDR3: TGTGTCAGCAGCTCCTATCCAGATACGCAGTATTTT.

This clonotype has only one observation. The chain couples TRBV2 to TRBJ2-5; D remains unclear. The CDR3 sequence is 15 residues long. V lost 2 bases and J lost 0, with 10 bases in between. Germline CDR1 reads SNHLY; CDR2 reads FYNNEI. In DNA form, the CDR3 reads TGTGCCAGCAGTGAAAATTGGCAGTACCAAGAGACCCAGTACTTC. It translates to CASSENWQYQETQYF.

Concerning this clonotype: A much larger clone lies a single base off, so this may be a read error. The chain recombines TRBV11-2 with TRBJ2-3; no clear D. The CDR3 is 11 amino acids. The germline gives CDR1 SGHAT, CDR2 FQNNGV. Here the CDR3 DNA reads TGTGGCAGCAGTCATGGGGATACGCAGTATTTT. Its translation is CGSSHGDTQYF. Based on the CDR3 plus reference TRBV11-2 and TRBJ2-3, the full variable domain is EAGVAQSPRYKIIEKRQSVAFWCNPISGHATLYWYQQILGQGPKLLIQFQNNGVVDDSQLPKDRFSAERLKGVDSTLKIQPAKLEDSAVYLCGSSHGDTQYFGPGTRLTVL.

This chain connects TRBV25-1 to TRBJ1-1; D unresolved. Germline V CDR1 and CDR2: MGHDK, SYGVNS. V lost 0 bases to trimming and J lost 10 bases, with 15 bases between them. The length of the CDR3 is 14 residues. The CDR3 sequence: CASSEYVQTAGAFF. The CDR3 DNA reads TGTGCCAGCAGTGAATATGTGCAGACGGCGGGAGCTTTCTTT.

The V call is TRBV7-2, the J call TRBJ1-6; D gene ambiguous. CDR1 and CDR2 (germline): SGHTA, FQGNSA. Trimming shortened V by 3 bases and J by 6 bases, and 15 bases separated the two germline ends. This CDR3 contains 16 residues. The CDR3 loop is CASSLGRVGTNSPLHF. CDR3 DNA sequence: TGTGCCAGCAGCTTGGGCCGGGTCGGAACTAATTCACCCCTCCACTTT.

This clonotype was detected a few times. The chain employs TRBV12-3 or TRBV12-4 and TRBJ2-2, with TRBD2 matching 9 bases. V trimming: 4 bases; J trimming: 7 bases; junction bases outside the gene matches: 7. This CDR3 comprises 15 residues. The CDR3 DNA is TGTGCCAGCAGTTCCCACCGGACTAGCGTCGGGGAGCTGTTTTTT. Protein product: CASSSHRTSVGELFF.

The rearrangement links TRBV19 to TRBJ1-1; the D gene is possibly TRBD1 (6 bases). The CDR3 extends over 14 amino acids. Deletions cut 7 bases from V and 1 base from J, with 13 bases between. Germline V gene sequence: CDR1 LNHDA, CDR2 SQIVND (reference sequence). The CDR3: CASTPTGPNTEAFF. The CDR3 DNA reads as TGTGCCAGTACCCCAACAGGGCCGAACACTGAAGCTTTCTTT.

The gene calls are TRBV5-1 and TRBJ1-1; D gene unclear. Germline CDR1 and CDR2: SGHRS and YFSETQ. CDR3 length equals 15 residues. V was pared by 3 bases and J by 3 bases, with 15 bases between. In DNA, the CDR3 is TGCGCCAGCAGCTCCCAGCGCGTCCGGGACACTGAAGCTTTCTTT. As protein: CASSSQRVRDTEAFF.

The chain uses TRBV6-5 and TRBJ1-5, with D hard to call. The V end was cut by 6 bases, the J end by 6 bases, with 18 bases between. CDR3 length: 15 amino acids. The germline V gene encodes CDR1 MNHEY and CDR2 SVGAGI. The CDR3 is CASSSDWFGLQPQHF. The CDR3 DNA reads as TGTGCCAGCAGCTCCGACTGGTTTGGTCTTCAGCCCCAGCATTTT.

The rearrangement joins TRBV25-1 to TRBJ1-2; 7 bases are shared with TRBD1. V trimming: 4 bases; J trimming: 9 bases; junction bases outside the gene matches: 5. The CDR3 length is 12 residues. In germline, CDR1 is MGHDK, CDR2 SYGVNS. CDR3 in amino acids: CASSVRQGSYTF. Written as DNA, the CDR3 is TGTGCCAGCAGTGTACGACAGGGTAGCTACACCTTC.

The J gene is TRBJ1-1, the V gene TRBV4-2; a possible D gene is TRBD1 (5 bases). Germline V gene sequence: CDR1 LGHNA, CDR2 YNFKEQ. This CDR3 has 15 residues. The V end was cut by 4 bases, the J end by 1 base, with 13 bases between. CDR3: CASSLSSGPNTEAFF. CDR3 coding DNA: TGTGCCAGCAGCCTCTCCTCAGGGCCGAACACTGAAGCTTTCTTT.

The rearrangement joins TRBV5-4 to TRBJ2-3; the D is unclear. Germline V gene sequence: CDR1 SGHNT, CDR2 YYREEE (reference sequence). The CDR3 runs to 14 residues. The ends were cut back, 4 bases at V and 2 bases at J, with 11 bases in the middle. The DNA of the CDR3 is TGTGCCAGCAGCCCGTGGGAAAACACAGATACGCAGTATTTT. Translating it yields CASSPWENTDTQYF.

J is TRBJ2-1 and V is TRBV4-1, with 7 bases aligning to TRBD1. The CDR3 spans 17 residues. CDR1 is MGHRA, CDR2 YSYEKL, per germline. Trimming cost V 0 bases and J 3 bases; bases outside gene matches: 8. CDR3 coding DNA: TGCGCCAGCAGCCAAGATCAGGGGGACCCAGGCTACAATGAGCAGTTCTTC. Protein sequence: CASSQDQGDPGYNEQFF.

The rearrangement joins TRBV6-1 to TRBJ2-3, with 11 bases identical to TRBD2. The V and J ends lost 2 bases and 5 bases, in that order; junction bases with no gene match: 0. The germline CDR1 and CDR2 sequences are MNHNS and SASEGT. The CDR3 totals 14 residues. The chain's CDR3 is CASSELAGGDTQYF. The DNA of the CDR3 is TGTGCCAGCAGTGAACTAGCGGGGGGAGATACGCAGTATTTT.

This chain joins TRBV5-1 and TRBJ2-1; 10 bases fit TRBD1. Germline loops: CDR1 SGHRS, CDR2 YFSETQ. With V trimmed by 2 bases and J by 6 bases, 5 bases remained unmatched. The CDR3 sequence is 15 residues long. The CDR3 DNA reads TGCGCCAGCAGCTTCTCTGGACAGGGGGTCAATGAGCAGTTCTTC. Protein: CASSFSGQGVNEQFF. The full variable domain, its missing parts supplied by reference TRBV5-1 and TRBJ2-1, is KAGVTQTPRYLIKTRGQQVTLSCSPISGHRSVSWYQQTPGQGLQFLFEYFSETQRNKGNFPGRFSGRQFSNSRSEMNVSTLELGDSALYLCASSFSGQGVNEQFFGPGTRLTVL.

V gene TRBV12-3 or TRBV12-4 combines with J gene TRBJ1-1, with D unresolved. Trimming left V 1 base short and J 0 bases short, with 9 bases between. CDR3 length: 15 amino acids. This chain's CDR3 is CASSLEPGMNTEAFF. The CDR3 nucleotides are TGTGCCAGCAGTTTAGAACCGGGGATGAACACTGAAGCTTTCTTT.

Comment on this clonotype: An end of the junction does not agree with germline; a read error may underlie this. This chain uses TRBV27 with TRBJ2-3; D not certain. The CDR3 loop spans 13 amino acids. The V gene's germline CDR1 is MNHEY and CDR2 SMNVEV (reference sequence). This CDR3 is CVSSPFGFDTQYF. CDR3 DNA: TGTGTCAGCAGCCCATTTGGGTTTGATACGCAGTATTTT.

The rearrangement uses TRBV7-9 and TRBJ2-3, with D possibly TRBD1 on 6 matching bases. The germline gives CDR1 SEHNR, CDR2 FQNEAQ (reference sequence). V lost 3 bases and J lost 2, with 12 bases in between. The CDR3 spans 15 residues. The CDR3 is CASSFTAGDTDTQYF. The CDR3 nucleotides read TGTGCCAGCAGCTTTACGGCAGGGGACACAGATACGCAGTATTTT.

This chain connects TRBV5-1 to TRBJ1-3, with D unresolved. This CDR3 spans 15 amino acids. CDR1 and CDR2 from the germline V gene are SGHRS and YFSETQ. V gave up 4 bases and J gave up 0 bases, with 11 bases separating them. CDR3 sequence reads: CASSADWSSGNTIYF. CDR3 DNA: TGCGCCAGCAGCGCCGACTGGAGCTCTGGAAACACCATATATTTT.

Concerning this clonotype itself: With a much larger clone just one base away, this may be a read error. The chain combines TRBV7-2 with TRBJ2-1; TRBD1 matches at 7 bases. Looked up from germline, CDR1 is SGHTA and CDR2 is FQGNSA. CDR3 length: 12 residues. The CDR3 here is CVSTKGANEQFF. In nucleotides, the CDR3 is TGTGTCAGCACCAAGGGGGCAAATGAGCAGTTCTTC.

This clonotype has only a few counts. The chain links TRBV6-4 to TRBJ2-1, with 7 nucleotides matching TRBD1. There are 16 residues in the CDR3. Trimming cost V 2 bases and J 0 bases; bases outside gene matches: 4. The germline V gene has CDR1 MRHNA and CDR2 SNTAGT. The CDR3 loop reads CASSDKGASSYNEQFF. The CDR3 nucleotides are TGTGCCAGCAGTGACAAGGGGGCAAGCTCCTACAATGAGCAGTTCTTC.

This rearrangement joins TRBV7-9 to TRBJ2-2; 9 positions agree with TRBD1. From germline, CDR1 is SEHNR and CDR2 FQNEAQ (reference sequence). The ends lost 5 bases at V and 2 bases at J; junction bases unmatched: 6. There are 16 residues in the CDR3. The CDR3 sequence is CASSARDRANTGELFF. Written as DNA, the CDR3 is TGTGCCAGCAGCGCCCGGGACAGGGCTAACACCGGGGAGCTGTTTTTT.

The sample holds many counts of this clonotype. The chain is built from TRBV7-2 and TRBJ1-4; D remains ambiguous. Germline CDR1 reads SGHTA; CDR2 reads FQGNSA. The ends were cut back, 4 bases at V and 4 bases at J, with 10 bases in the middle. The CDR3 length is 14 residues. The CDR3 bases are TGTGCCAGCAGCTCCCGATCCTTTAATGAAAAACTGTTTTTT. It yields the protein CASSSRSFNEKLFF.